This T cell receptor (beta chain) was identified during a study of blood T cell repertoires in COVID-19. Whole-study context: Some COVID-19 samples were acute and others convalescent; all came from the United States, Italy and Spain. Nucleic acid was either cDNA or gDNA, and it came from T cells, B-cell-depleted T cells, or PBMCs.

In the original analysis: The authors estimated nucleated cell counts from reference gene primer amplification. TCRdb's copy holds only in-frame clones and misses some; the assay was immunoSEQ multiplex PCR. V and J calls and clone size are given by that table; D and trimming were obtained from the DNA. The sample has 130,000 or so clones; 70% to 90% are singletons. The sample consisted of peripheral blood. This clonotype originated in a man aged 70 or older with active COVID-19.

The CDR3 DNA is TGTGCCAGCAGTGAACGTGCAGTGGGTGCGGGCAATCAGCCCCAGCATTTT. Translated: CASSERAVGAGNQPQHF. V and J are TRBV6-1 and TRBJ1-5; D uncertain. Germline CDR1 MNHNS, CDR2 SASEGT. Trimming removed 2 bases from V and 2 bases from J, with 16 bases in between. The CDR3 length is 17 residues.